The entry below gives a single T cell receptor (beta chain) sequence along with its context. Its antigen is not identified. The V gene end was trimmed by 2 bases and the J gene end by 3 bases; junction bases not matched to a gene: 8. The CDR3 is made up of 16 amino acids. Germline CDR1 and CDR2: MNHNS and SASEGT. Use of 60 Vbeta and 13 Jbeta primers characterized the PCR. Profiled with immunoSEQ multiplex PCR; TCRdb holds only in-frame clones, not every one. Here the sample spans some 150,000 clones, 82% being singletons. These data belong to a study of cytomegalovirus exposure and HLA in healthy donors. General study findings and limits: It was taken for granted in presence/absence analyses that sequencing depth across donors was roughly uniform.

V usage is TRBV6-1 and J usage is TRBJ2-7; 9 nucleotides line up with TRBD2. The sequencing sample was made of PBMCs. The receptor was isolated from a male donor in good health and CMV-seronegative. The CDR3 nucleotides are TGTGCCAGCAGTGAAATTTTGGCTAGCGGGGTCTACGAGCAGTACTTC. Amino acids: CASSEILASGVYEQYF.